This entry concerns a single TCR beta chain. The antigen is unknown. The method was immunoSEQ multiplex PCR; TCRdb's version includes in-frame clones alone and lacks a portion of them. Of roughly 65,000 clones listed, approximately 92% are singletons. These data belong to a study of cytomegalovirus exposure and HLA in healthy donors. General study results and limits: The tendency of first-cohort TCR clusters to co-occur in the roughly 130 validation repertoires emerged from a later analysis.

The V gene's germline CDR1 is SGHRS and CDR2 YFSETQ. This CDR3 region has 14 residues. Trimming left V 4 bases short and J 6 bases short, with 17 bases between. The receptor was derived from a man aged 18 to 30 in good health and CMV-seropositive. This sequence joins TRBV5-1 and TRBJ2-7; D is possibly TRBD1 (7 bases). Sequences were obtained from PBMCs. As DNA, the CDR3 is TGCGCCAGCAGCCCGAGACAGGGAGGAGGCGAGCAGTACTTC. It encodes CASSPRQGGGEQYF.